This T cell receptor (beta chain) came from a study of shared clonotypes between healthy human individuals (dated by TCRdb to 2018 to 2020). A note on the overall study: The cohort included a few men and a couple of women between 18 and 49 years of age. For each donor, CD4 naive and CD4 memory were each given three plates, CD8 naive was given two plates, and CD8 memory was given one plate. Each donor's leukapheresis produced roughly between roughly 0.85 and 9 billion PBMCs. To estimate repertoire size and how much clonotypes are shared between individuals, the study performed deep sequencing of blood TCR repertoires from about 5 healthy adults. Different laboratories and diverse techniques were used to prepare libraries and sequence TCR repertoires, to increase sequencing depth and limit assay-specific biases.

The donors were healthy, HIV-negative adults with no recently reported acute infections or vaccinations. Every donor was a Caucasian adult living in Nashville, Tennessee, USA. CD8 memory samples consisted of magnetically selected CD45RO+ cells combined with CCR7-negative CD45RA+ effector memory (TemRA) cells. Blood was collected by leukapheresis, and PBMCs were isolated by Ficoll-Histopaque density gradient centrifugation and then cryopreserved in liquid nitrogen vapor phase. Purity and quantity of every magnetically sorted T cell population were checked by analytical flow cytometry. Genomic DNA was isolated from each sorted fraction and quantified by UV absorbance on a Nanodrop 2000c. Using the deep immunoSEQ assay, TCR CDR3 regions were amplified from genomic DNA by multiplex PCR. Genomic DNA extracted from each cell subset was distributed evenly over all wells of several immunoSEQ 96-well plates, and each plate served as one replicate. Each replicate PCR for sorted subsets received roughly 0.2 ug genomic DNA, equal to roughly 30,000 T cell genomes. The purified libraries were quantified using a Qubit 3.0 fluorometer, sized with a Bioanalyzer 2100, and then quantified again using the KAPA Library Quantification kit. Every immunoSEQ 96-well plate was sequenced on a separate single-read 150-cycle Illumina NextSeq 550 flow cell. The original pipeline was this. Because only junctional sequences without quality scores were contained in the immunoSEQ output, filtering matching that applied to full-length reads could not be performed. Sequences were annotated with PyIR, a Python wrapper for IgBLAST v1.9, and V/J genes and CDR3 were assigned using IMGT germline references. Reads with weak V/J assignments (E-value above 1e-6), missing CDR3, stop codons, out-of-frame junctions, or ambiguous translated residues were removed. V3J clonotypes were defined as sequences sharing the same inferred V gene, J gene, and CDR3 amino acid sequence. Percentage overlap between repertoires was computed as shared unique clonotypes divided by the size of the smaller repertoire. Three approaches were used to assess repertoire richness: RTK rarefaction, the Chao1 estimator, and Recon v2.1 estimates of unobserved clonotypes. For all TCRbeta clonotypes obtained by the gDNA method from a handful of donors, generation probabilities were computed with OLGA. TCRdb limited this immuneACCESS table to in-frame rearrangements with V and J called. A share of clones is missing; checked studies link under half to unresolved V genes, and the rest is unexplained. The V and J calls and clone size are taken from that table; D and trimming were inferred from the DNA. Recorded for this sample are around 300,000 clones; roughly 91% of them occurred a single time. The ten top clones hold 15% to 20% of the sample.

A remark on this clone: It has no known antigen specificity. No clone much larger than this one lies a single base away; base qualities are absent.

On the study overall, not on this receptor specifically: Naive subsets generally had larger estimated clonotype richness than memory subsets did. The small number of donors limited the genetic and exposure-history diversity represented. Higher generation probabilities were observed for clonotypes shared by all four sorted-subset donors than for non-shared clonotypes. Only blood was sampled, and tissue TCR repertoires likely differ from those in blood. Sharing across a handful of donors was observed for approximately 4.6% of naive CD4, under 4% of naive CD8, roughly 2.4% of memory CD4, and roughly 0.43% of memory CD8 clonotypes. Even with the large sequencing depth, rarefaction of the sorted-subset datasets indicated that sequencing was incomplete. Pairwise subsampling indicated that sequencing depth was expected to affect the degree of clonotype sharing among donors.

Via the germline V gene (reference sequence), CDR1 is SEHNR and CDR2 FQNEAQ. Trimming takes 5 bases from V and 4 bases from J, and the germline ends sit 23 bases apart. Including the terminal cysteine and phenylalanine, the CDR3 comprises 17 residues. The DNA shown is the 51-base CDR3, in frame from base 1. The sample comprised memory CD8+ T cells sorted from blood. The cell subset or site label for this specimen denotes: CD45RO+ cells pooled with CCR7-negative TemRA cells. The sequence joins TRBV7-9 to TRBJ1-2; TRBD1 is perhaps the D gene, given 6 matching bases. This clonotype was obtained from a man younger than 30 in good health. The nucleotide sequence reads TGTGCCAGCAGCCGTACCAACCGGGACATAAGGGGCTATGGCTACACCTTC. This translates into CASSRTNRDIRGYGYTF.